This TCR beta chain was documented in a study of blood T cell repertoires in COVID-19. Study-level information: The samples span acute and convalescent COVID-19 from the United States, Italy and Spain. T cells, B-cell-depleted T cells, or PBMCs provided the cDNA or gDNA that served as material.

In the source study's methods: It was from reference gene primer amplification that nucleated cell counts were estimated. Only in-frame clones appear in the TCRdb table, and some are missing; sequencing was by immunoSEQ multiplex PCR. The D gene and trimming were derived from the DNA, and the V and J assignments and clone size from that table. This table holds 80,000 to 100,000 clones, 60% to 85% found once. The CDR3 has 14 residues. The germline V gene encodes CDR1 SGHRS and CDR2 YFSETQ. V gave up 0 bases and J gave up 5 bases; unmatched junction bases: 3. This receptor was obtained from a middle-aged man who had recovered from COVID-19. The sequencing sample was made of peripheral blood. V gene TRBV5-1 combines with J gene TRBJ1-1; 8 bases fit TRBD1. The CDR3 bases are TGCGCCAGCAGCTTGGGGACAGGGAGGACTGAAGCTTTCTTT. Its protein product is CASSLGTGRTEAFF.